Below are 23 T cell receptor beta chains sequenced from a single sample in a study of T cell responses to AZD1222 COVID-19 vaccine. Measured with immunoSEQ multiplex PCR; TCRdb has only the in-frame clones, and not every one. The profile covers 180,000 or so clones, with about 95% appearing a single time and 0.64% taken by the ten largest. The sample here was peripheral blood, taken on day 0 of AZD1222 vaccination. The receptors shown here come from an adult in good health.

This chain joins TRBV5-4 and TRBJ2-7, with 7 positions matching TRBD2. With 0 bases clipped from V and 5 bases from J, the junction kept 2 bases outside the gene matches. CDR3 length equals 13 residues. Germline assignment: CDR1 SGHNT and CDR2 YYREEE (reference sequence). CDR3 in DNA: TGTGCCAGCAGCTTGGGGGAGGGCAACGAGCAGTACTTC. Protein: CASSLGEGNEQYF.

Only one count was recorded for this clone. The CDR3 coding sequence is TGTGCCAGCAGCTTAGGGATCACACCCTCAGCTTTCTTT. It encodes CASSLGITPSAFF. J is TRBJ1-1 and V is TRBV7-9; no clear D gene. Germline V lookup: CDR1 SEHNR, CDR2 FQNEAQ (reference sequence). V gave up 1 base and J gave up 10 bases, with 13 bases separating them. The CDR3 length is 13 residues. The full variable domain, in which reference TRBV7-9 and TRBJ1-1 provide the parts outside the CDR3, is DTGVSQNPRHKITKRGQNVTFRCDPISEHNRLYWYRQTLGQGPEFLTYFQNEAQLEKSRLLSDRFSAERPKGSFSTLEIQRTEQGDSAMYLCASSLGITPSAFFGQGTRLTVV.

The gene calls are TRBV4-1 and TRBJ2-7; the match to TRBD2 covers 12 bases. CDR3 size: 17 residues. Germline CDR1 and CDR2: MGHRA and YSYEKL. V lost 0 bases, J lost 7 bases, and 10 bases stayed unmatched. CDR3 sequence (DNA): TGCGCCAGCAGCCAAGAGGGGATCCTAGCGGGAGGGAGGGAGCAGTACTTC. It translates to CASSQEGILAGGREQYF.

The gene calls are TRBV2 and TRBJ1-2; the D gene is possibly TRBD1 (6 bases). Germline V gene lookup returns CDR1 SNHLY and CDR2 FYNNEI. V gave up 7 bases and J gave up 4 bases, with 25 bases separating them. The CDR3 totals 17 residues. In DNA, the CDR3 is TGTGCCAGCATCCCCGAGCGCCAATATGGACAGCCCTATGGCTACACCTTC. This gives the protein CASIPERQYGQPYGYTF.

The chain uses TRBV6-5 and TRBJ1-5; no reliable D call. V lost 8 bases to trimming and J lost 0 bases, with 11 bases between them. Germline V gives CDR1 MNHEY, CDR2 SVGAGI. The CDR3 runs 14 residues. CDR3 region: CASGIYGSNQPQHF. The CDR3 DNA follows: TGTGCCAGCGGGATTTACGGTAGCAATCAGCCCCAGCATTTT.

The chain couples TRBV28 to TRBJ1-2; D call uncertain. Trimming left V 7 bases short and J 5 bases short, with 8 bases between. CDR1 and CDR2 (germline): MDHEN, SYDVKM. The CDR3 is 11 residues long. The chain's CDR3 is CASKSGYGYTF. For the CDR3, the DNA is TGTGCCAGCAAAAGTGGATATGGCTACACCTTC.

The J gene is TRBJ2-1, the V gene TRBV6-6; no clear D gene. The V end was cut by 2 bases, the J end by 10 bases, with 9 bases between. The CDR3 length is 12 residues. The germline V gene encodes CDR1 MNHNY and CDR2 SVGAGI (reference sequence). The CDR3 coding sequence is TGTGCCAGCAGTTACCTTGCCGTGGAGCAGTTCTTC. This gives the protein CASSYLAVEQFF.

This clone was seen only a few times. This chain links TRBV10-3 with TRBJ1-3; D is ambiguous. This CDR3 is built from 12 residues. Deletions cut 6 bases from V and 2 bases from J, with 5 bases between. Germline assignment: CDR1 ENHRY and CDR2 SYGVKD. CDR3 DNA: TGTGCCATCAGCCCTGCTGGAAACACCATATATTTT. It is translated as CAISPAGNTIYF.

The sample holds one count of this clone. The chain joins TRBV12-3 or TRBV12-4 to TRBJ2-1; TRBD1 might be the D (6 bases). Trimming took 6 bases from V and 12 from J, leaving 12 bases between them. The CDR3 contains 11 residues. CDR3 bases: TGTGCCAGCAGCCAAGGACAGCGGCAGTTCTTC. It codes for CASSQGQRQFF.

The V and J genes are TRBV7-2 and TRBJ1-4; weak D call: TRBD1 (5 bases). The CDR3 is 15 amino acids. V shed 0 bases and J shed 10 bases, with 15 bases lying between them. Germline loops: CDR1 SGHTA, CDR2 FQGNSA. CDR3 region: CASSLAAGVPGKLFF. The CDR3 bases are TGTGCCAGCAGCTTAGCGGCGGGGGTTCCTGGAAAACTGTTTTTT.

This rearrangement joins TRBV10-3 to TRBJ2-7; D uncertain. V was clipped by 6 bases and J by 7 bases, with 22 bases between them. In germline, CDR1 is ENHRY, CDR2 SYGVKD. The CDR3 loop spans 15 amino acids. The CDR3 here is CAIRGERGSLGEQYF. CDR3 nucleotides: TGTGCCATCAGGGGCGAGCGTGGGTCCTTGGGGGAGCAGTACTTC.

The chain couples TRBV2 to TRBJ1-5; D is uncertain. V lost 2 bases and J 0 bases, leaving 11 bases between the germline ends. The CDR3 contains 16 residues. Germline CDR1 reads SNHLY; CDR2 reads FYNNEI. The CDR3 region has the DNA TGTGCCAGCAGTGAAAGAGCTATTGGTAGCAATCAGCCCCAGCATTTT. This encodes CASSERAIGSNQPQHF.

The chain carries TRBV7-3 and TRBJ2-3; D assignment may be TRBD1 or TRBD2 (5 bases each). CDR1 is SGHTA, CDR2 FQGTGA, per germline. This CDR3 contains 17 residues. Trimming left V 4 bases short and J 6 bases short, with 23 bases between. The DNA of the CDR3 is TGTGCCAGCAGCTCCGCGGACTGGACTCCCTCAGGGGATACGCAGTATTTT. Its translation: CASSSADWTPSGDTQYF.

J is TRBJ1-1 and V is TRBV30; 11 bases are shared with TRBD1. With V trimmed by 0 bases and J by 11 bases, 8 bases remained unmatched. Germline V gene sequence: CDR1 GTSNPN, CDR2 SVGIG (reference sequence). This CDR3 spans 14 amino acids. The CDR3 nucleotides are TGTGCCTGGAGTGTGGGGACAGGGGGTAGGGGCGCTTTCTTT. It is translated as CAWSVGTGGRGAFF. Complete variable domain (other parts from reference TRBV30 and TRBJ1-1): SQTIHQWPATLVQPVGSPLSLECTVEGTSNPNLYWYRQAAGRGLQLLFYSVGIGQISSEVPQNLSASRPQDRQFILSSKKLLLSDSGFYLCAWSVGTGGRGAFFGQGTRLTVV.

This chain joins TRBV15 and TRBJ1-4; D may be TRBD1 (5 bases). This CDR3 spans 17 amino acids. Trimming shortened V by 0 bases and J by 0 bases, and 11 bases separated the two germline ends. Germline CDR1 is LNHNV and CDR2 is YYDKDF (reference sequence). The CDR3 here is CATSREGVLATNEKLFF. CDR3 bases: TGTGCCACCAGCAGAGAAGGGGTCCTGGCAACTAATGAAAAACTGTTTTTT.

This clone was counted once. V is TRBV28 and J is TRBJ2-1, with 8 bases aligning to TRBD2. The CDR3 has 14 amino acids. Trimming took 6 bases from V and 10 from J; bases not matched to a gene: 11. Germline V gene lookup returns CDR1 MDHEN and CDR2 SYDVKM. CDR3 bases: TGTGCCAGCAGGGAACAGCGGGAGATCGACGAGCAGTTCTTC. It encodes CASREQREIDEQFF.

The V call is TRBV6-5, the J call TRBJ2-3; D remains ambiguous. This CDR3 is built from 12 residues. The germline V and J ends were trimmed by 8 bases and 6 bases, with 12 bases remaining between them. Germline V gives CDR1 MNHEY, CDR2 SVGAGI. The CDR3 DNA sequence: TGTGCCAGCTCTCCACTGGGGGATACGCAGTATTTT. Translating gives CASSPLGDTQYF.

The chain links TRBV7-9 to TRBJ1-4; D is undetermined. The V gene lost 1 base and the J gene lost 1 base, with 10 bases spanning the gap. Germline lookup yields CDR1 SEHNR and CDR2 FQNEAQ (reference sequence). The CDR3 totals 16 residues. The CDR3 loop is CASSLEGLITNEKLFF. The CDR3 DNA reads TGTGCCAGCAGCTTAGAGGGCCTCATAACTAATGAAAAACTGTTTTTT.

The chain links TRBV11-2 to TRBJ2-1, with D tentatively TRBD1 or TRBD2 (5 bases each). V lost 4 bases to trimming and J lost 1 base, with 14 bases between them. The CDR3 consists of 16 residues. CDR1 and CDR2 from the germline V gene are SGHAT and FQNNGV. The CDR3 reads CASSYGGEASYNEQFF. Here the CDR3 DNA reads TGTGCCAGCAGCTATGGGGGAGAGGCGTCCTACAATGAGCAGTTCTTC.

The V call is TRBV27, the J call TRBJ2-2; D unclear. V lost 5 bases and J 2 bases, leaving 6 bases between the germline ends. From germline, CDR1 is MNHEY and CDR2 SMNVEV (reference sequence). CDR3 length: 13 residues. Here the CDR3 reads CASSLSNTGELFF. In nucleotides, the CDR3 is TGTGCCAGCAGTCTCTCAAACACCGGGGAGCTGTTTTTT.

This rearrangement joins TRBV29-1 to TRBJ1-2; the D is unclear. Deletions cut 5 bases from V and 5 bases from J, with 9 bases between. CDR1 and CDR2 (germline): SQVTM, ANQGSEA. The CDR3 extends over 11 amino acids. CDR3 in DNA: TGCAGCGTTTGGGCCCAATATGGCTACACCTTC. Protein sequence: CSVWAQYGYTF.

This chain links TRBV28 with TRBJ1-5; 8 positions agree with TRBD1. This CDR3 comprises 14 residues. Germline V gene sequence: CDR1 MDHEN, CDR2 SYDVKM. V dropped 5 bases and J dropped 5; count of bases not matched to a gene: 5. The CDR3, as DNA: TGTGCCAGCAGTCTAGGACAGGGCCATCAGCCCCAGCATTTT. It is translated as CASSLGQGHQPQHF.

This chain joins TRBV28 and TRBJ1-5; 8 nucleotides agree with TRBD1. The germline V gene encodes CDR1 MDHEN and CDR2 SYDVKM. The CDR3 consists of 14 residues. Losses at the gene ends were 5 bases for V and 4 bases for J; bases not matched to a gene: 4. CDR3 DNA sequence: TGTGCCAGCAGTCAGGGGGCCGGGAATCAGCCCCAGCATTTT. Its protein product is CASSQGAGNQPQHF.